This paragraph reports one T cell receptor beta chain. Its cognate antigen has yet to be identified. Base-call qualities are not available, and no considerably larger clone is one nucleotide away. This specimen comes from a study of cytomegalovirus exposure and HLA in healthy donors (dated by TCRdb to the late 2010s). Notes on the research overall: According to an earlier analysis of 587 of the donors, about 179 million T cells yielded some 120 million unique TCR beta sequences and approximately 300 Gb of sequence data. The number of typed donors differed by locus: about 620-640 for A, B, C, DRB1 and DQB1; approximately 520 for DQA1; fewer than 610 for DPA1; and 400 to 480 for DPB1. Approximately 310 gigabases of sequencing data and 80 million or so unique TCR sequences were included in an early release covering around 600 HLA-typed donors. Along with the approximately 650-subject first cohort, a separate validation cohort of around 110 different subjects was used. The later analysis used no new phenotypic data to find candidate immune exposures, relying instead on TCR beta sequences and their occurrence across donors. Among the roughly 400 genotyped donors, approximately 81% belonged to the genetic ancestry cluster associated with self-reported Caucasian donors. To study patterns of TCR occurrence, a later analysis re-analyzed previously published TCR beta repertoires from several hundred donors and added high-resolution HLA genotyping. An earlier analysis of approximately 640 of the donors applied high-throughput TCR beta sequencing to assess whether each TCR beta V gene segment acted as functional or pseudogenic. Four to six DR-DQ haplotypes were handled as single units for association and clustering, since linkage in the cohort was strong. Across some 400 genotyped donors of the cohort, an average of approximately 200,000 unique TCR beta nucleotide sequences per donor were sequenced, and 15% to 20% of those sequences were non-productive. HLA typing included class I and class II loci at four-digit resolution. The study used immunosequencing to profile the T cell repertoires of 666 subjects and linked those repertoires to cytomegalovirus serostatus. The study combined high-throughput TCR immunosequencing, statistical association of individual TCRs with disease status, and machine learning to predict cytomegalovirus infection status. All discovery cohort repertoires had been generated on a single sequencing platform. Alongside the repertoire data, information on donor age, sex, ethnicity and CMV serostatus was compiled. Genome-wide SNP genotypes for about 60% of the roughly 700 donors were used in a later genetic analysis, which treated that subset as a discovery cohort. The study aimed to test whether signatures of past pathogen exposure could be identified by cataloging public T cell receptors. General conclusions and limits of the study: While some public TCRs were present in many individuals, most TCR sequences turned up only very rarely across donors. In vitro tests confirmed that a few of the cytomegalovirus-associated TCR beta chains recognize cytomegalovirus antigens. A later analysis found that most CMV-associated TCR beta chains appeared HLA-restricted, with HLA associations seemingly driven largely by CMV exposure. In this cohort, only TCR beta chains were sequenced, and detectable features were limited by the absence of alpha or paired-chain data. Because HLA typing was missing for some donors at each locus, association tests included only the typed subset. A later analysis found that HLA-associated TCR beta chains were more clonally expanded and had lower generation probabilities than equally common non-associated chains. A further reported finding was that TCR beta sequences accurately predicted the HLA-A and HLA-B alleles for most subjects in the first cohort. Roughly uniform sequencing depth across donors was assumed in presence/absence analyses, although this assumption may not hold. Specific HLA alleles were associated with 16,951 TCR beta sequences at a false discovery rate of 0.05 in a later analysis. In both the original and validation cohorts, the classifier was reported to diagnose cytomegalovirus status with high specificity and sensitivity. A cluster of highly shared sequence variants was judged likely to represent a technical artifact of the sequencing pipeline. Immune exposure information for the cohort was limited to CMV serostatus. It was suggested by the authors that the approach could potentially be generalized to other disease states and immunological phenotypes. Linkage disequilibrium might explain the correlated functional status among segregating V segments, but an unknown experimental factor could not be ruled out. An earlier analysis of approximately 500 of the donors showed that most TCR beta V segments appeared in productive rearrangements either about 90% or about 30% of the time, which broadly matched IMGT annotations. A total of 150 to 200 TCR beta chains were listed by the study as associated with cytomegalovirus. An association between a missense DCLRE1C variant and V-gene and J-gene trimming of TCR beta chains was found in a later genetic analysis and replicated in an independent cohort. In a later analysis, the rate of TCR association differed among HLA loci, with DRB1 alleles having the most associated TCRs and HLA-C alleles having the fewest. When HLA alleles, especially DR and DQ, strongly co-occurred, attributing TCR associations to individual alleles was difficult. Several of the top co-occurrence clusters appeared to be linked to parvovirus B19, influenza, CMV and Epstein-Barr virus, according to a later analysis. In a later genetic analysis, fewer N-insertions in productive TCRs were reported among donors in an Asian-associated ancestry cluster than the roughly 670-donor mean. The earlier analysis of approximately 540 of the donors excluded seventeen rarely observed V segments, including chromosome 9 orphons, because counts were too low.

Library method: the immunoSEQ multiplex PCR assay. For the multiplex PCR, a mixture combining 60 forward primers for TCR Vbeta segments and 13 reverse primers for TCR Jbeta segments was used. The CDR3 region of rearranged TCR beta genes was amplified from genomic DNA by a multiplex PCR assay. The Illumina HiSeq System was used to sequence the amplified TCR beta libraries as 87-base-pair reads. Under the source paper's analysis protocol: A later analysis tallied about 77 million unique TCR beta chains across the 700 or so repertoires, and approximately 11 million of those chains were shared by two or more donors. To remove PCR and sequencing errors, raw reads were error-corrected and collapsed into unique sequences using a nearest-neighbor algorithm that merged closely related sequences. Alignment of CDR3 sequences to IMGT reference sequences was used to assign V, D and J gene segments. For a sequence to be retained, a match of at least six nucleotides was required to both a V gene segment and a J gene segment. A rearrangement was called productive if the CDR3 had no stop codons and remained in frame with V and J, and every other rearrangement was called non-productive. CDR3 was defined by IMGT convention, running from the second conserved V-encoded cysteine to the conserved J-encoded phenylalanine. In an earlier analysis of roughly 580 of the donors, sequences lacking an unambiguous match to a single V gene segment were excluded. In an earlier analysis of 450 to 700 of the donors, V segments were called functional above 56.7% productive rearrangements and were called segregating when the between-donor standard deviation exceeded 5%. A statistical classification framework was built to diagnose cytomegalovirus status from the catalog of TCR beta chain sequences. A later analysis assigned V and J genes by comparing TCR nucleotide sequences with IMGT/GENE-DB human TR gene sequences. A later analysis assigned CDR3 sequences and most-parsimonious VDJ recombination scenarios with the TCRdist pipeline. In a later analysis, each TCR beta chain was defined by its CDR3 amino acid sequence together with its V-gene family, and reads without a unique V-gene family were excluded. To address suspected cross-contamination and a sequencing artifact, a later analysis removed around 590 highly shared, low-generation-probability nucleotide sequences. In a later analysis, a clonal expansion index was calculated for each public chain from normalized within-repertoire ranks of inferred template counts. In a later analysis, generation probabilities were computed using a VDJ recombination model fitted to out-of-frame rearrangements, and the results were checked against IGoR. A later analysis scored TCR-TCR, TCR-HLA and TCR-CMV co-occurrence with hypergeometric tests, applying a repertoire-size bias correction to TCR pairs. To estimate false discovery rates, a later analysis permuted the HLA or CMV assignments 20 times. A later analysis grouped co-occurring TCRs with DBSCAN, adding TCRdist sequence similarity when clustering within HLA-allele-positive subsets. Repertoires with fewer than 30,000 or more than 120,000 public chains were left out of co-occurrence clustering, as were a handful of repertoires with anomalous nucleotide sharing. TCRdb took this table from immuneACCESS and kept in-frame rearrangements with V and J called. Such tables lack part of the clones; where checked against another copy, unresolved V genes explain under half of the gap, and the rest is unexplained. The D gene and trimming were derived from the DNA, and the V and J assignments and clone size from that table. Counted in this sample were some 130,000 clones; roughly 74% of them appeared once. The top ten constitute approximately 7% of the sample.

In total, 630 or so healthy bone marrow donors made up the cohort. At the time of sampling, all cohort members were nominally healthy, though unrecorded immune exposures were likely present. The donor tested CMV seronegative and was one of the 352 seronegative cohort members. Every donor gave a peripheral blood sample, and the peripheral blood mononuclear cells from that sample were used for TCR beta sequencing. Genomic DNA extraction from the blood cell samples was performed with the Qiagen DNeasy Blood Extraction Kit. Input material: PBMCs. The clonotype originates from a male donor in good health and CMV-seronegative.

CDR3 sequence: CASSQDQALEQYF. In nucleotide form, the sequence is TGCGCCAGCAGCCAAGATCAAGCCCTCGAGCAGTACTTC. The V gene is TRBV4-3 and the J gene is TRBJ2-7; the D gene cannot be resolved reliably. From the germline V gene, CDR1 is LGHNA and CDR2 is YSLEER. Inclusive of the bounding cysteine and phenylalanine, the CDR3 is 13 residues long. Left in the record is the CDR3 DNA by itself, 39 bases read in frame from the first base. Relative to germline, V is 0 bases shorter and J is 6 bases shorter, with 9 bases between their ends.